The entry that follows covers one T cell receptor (beta chain) sequence. Its binding antigen is unknown. No base quality values were provided; no much bigger clone lies one nucleotide off. This entry comes from a study of cytomegalovirus exposure and HLA in healthy donors (dated by TCRdb to about 2017). Looking at the study overall: An earlier analysis of 550 to 700 of the donors reported about 250 Gb of sequence data and some 120 million unique TCR beta sequences from 150 million to 200 million T cells. An early release covering roughly 640 HLA-typed donors comprised roughly 300 gigabases of sequencing data and roughly 85 million unique TCR sequences. Of the roughly 390 genotyped donors, 80% to 90% were placed in the genetic ancestry cluster associated with self-reported Caucasian donors. The study aimed to test whether cataloging public T cell receptors could reveal signatures of past pathogen exposure. Using immunosequencing, the study profiled T cell repertoires from approximately 700 subjects and related those repertoires to cytomegalovirus serostatus. In addition to the first cohort of around 670 subjects, a separate validation cohort of 120 different subjects was used. High-throughput TCR immunosequencing, statistical association of individual TCRs with disease status, and machine learning were combined to predict cytomegalovirus infection status. In a later analysis, previously published TCR beta repertoires from 500 to 750 donors were re-analyzed and high-resolution HLA genotyping was added so that TCR occurrence patterns could be studied. The later analysis used no new phenotypic data to find candidate immune exposures, relying instead on TCR beta sequences and their occurrence across donors. An earlier analysis of approximately 580 of the donors used high-throughput TCR beta sequencing to judge whether each TCR beta V gene segment behaved as functional or pseudogenic. Donor age, sex, ethnicity and CMV serostatus were compiled together with the repertoire data. A later genetic analysis took genome-wide SNP genotypes for about 55% of the roughly 700 donors and used that subset as a discovery cohort. Every repertoire in the discovery cohort had been generated on one and the same sequencing platform. Both class I and class II loci were covered by HLA typing, at four-digit resolution. The number of donors typed differed by locus, with about 629-640 for A, B, C, DRB1 and DQB1, more than 500 for DQA1, 600 to 610 for DPA1, and some 470 for DPB1. Five DR-DQ haplotypes were handled as single units for association and clustering, since linkage in the cohort was strong. Among about 400 genotyped donors of the cohort, an average of approximately 220,000 unique TCR beta nucleotide sequences was sequenced per donor, of which about 19% were non-productive.

Trimmed from V: 4 bases; trimmed from J: 6 bases; junction bases lacking a gene match: 11. The germline V gene yields SGHTA for CDR1 and FQGTGA for CDR2. There are 17 amino acids in the CDR3, from cysteine to phenylalanine inclusive. Only CDR3 DNA is held: 51 bases, read in frame from base 1. Broader findings and caveats from the paper: In a later genetic analysis, fewer N-insertions in productive TCRs were reported among donors in an Asian-associated ancestry cluster than the approximately 710-donor mean. Broadly in line with IMGT annotations, most TCR beta V segments showed up in productive rearrangements about 87% or about 30% of the time in an earlier analysis of around 550 of the donors. The study listed over 150 TCR beta chains as associated with cytomegalovirus. A further reported finding was that TCR beta sequences accurately predicted the HLA-A and HLA-B alleles for most subjects in the first cohort. Presence/absence analyses assumed roughly uniform sequencing depth across donors, an assumption that may not hold. It was suggested by the authors that the approach could potentially be generalized to other disease states and immunological phenotypes. In a later analysis, around 15,000 TCR beta sequences were associated with specific HLA alleles at a false discovery rate of 0.05. Most TCR sequences were seen in very few donors, while some public TCRs were found in many individuals. Most CMV-associated TCR beta chains appeared to be HLA-restricted in a later analysis, and the HLA associations seemed to be driven largely by CMV exposure. Cytomegalovirus status was reported to be diagnosed by the classifier with high specificity and sensitivity in both the original and validation cohorts. In a later analysis, HLA-associated TCR beta chains showed more clonal expansion and lower generation probabilities than non-associated chains that were equally common. Because counts were too low, around 18 rarely observed V segments, including chromosome 9 orphons, were left out of the earlier analysis of 587 of the donors. In a later genetic analysis, a missense DCLRE1C variant was associated with V-gene and J-gene trimming of TCR beta chains, and the association was replicated in an independent cohort. Because the 87-base-pair reads could not distinguish some IMGT-functional V segments, including TRBV6-2 and TRBV6-3, those segments were excluded. When HLA alleles, especially DR and DQ, strongly co-occurred, TCR associations were difficult to assign to individual alleles. Correlated functional status among segregating V segments might reflect linkage disequilibrium, but an unknown experimental factor could not be ruled out. In a later analysis, the rate of TCR association differed among HLA loci, with DRB1 alleles having the most associated TCRs and HLA-C alleles having the fewest. This cohort had only TCR beta chains sequenced, and the lack of alpha or paired-chain data limited which features could be detected. Several of the top co-occurrence clusters appeared to be linked to parvovirus B19, influenza, CMV and Epstein-Barr virus, according to a later analysis. In vitro tests confirmed that a few of the cytomegalovirus-associated TCR beta chains recognize cytomegalovirus antigens. CMV serostatus was the only immune exposure information available for the cohort. Because some donors lacked HLA typing at each locus, the association tests relied only on the typed subset. The sequencing pipeline was judged likely to have produced a cluster of highly shared sequence variants as a technical artifact.

The method behind the library was the immunoSEQ multiplex PCR assay. The multiplex PCR relied on a mix of 60 forward primers for TCR Vbeta segments and 13 reverse primers for TCR Jbeta segments. The CDR3 region of rearranged TCR beta genes was amplified from genomic DNA by a multiplex PCR assay. On the Illumina HiSeq System, the amplified TCR beta libraries were sequenced as 87-base-pair reads. On the authors' methods: In a later analysis, tens of millions of unique TCR beta chains were counted across the roughly 670 repertoires, and approximately 11 million of these chains were shared by at least two donors. Raw reads were error-corrected and collapsed into unique sequences by a nearest-neighbor algorithm in which closely related sequences were merged to remove PCR and sequencing errors. To assign V, D and J gene segments, CDR3 sequences were aligned to IMGT reference sequences. For a sequence to be retained, a match of at least six nucleotides was required to both a V gene segment and a J gene segment. A rearrangement counted as productive if the CDR3 had no stop codons and remained in frame with V and J, and every other rearrangement counted as non-productive. CDR3 was defined by IMGT convention, running from the second conserved V-encoded cysteine to the conserved J-encoded phenylalanine. Sequences without an unambiguous match to a single V gene segment were excluded from the earlier analysis of almost 600 of the donors. In an earlier analysis of approximately 610 of the donors, V segments were called functional above 56.7% productive rearrangements and were called segregating when the between-donor standard deviation exceeded 5%. A statistical classification framework was developed to diagnose cytomegalovirus status using the catalog of TCR beta chain sequences. In a later analysis, V and J genes were assigned by comparing TCR nucleotide sequences against IMGT/GENE-DB human TR gene sequences. Using the TCRdist pipeline, a later analysis assigned CDR3 sequences along with most-parsimonious VDJ recombination scenarios. A later analysis defined each TCR beta chain by its CDR3 amino acid sequence plus V-gene family, and excluded reads lacking a unique V-gene family. As a way to deal with suspected cross-contamination and a sequencing artifact, a later analysis dropped approximately 590 nucleotide sequences that were highly shared and had low generation probability. For each public chain, a later analysis derived a clonal expansion index from normalized ranks of inferred template counts within each repertoire. Generation probabilities in a later analysis came from a VDJ recombination model fitted to out-of-frame rearrangements, and those results were checked against IGoR. A later analysis scored TCR-TCR, TCR-HLA and TCR-CMV co-occurrence with hypergeometric tests, applying a repertoire-size bias correction to TCR pairs. To estimate false discovery rates, a later analysis permuted the HLA or CMV assignments 20 times. In a later analysis, co-occurring TCRs were grouped with DBSCAN, and TCRdist sequence similarity was added when clustering was performed within HLA-allele-positive subsets. For co-occurrence clustering, repertoires with fewer than 30,000 or more than 120,000 public chains were excluded, along with a handful of repertoires with anomalous nucleotide sharing. The immuneACCESS repertoire file appears here via TCRdb, limited to in-frame rearrangements. These files lack a portion of the clones; in checked studies, under half of the deficit traces to unresolved V genes, and the cause of the others is not known. Clone size and the V and J calls come from that table; the DNA yielded D and trimming. This sample has approximately 100,000 clones in its table, and 82% of those were observed once. The ten largest clones represent about 1.6% of the sample.

The cohort consisted of 650 to 700 healthy bone marrow donors. At the time of sampling, every cohort member was nominally healthy, though immune exposures that went unrecorded were likely present. The donor tested CMV seronegative and was one of the 352 seronegative cohort members. A peripheral blood sample was provided by each donor, and peripheral blood mononuclear cells were used for TCR beta sequencing. The Qiagen DNeasy Blood Extraction Kit was used to extract genomic DNA from the blood cell samples. Recombination joined TRBV7-3 with TRBJ2-1, and TRBD2 matches 11 of the central bases. This receptor was identified in a man aged 50-59 years in good health and CMV-seronegative. The source material was PBMCs. For the CDR3, the sequence is CASSSQSLAGGSNEQFF. The bases read TGTGCCAGCAGCTCCCAATCGCTAGCGGGGGGAAGCAATGAGCAGTTCTTC.